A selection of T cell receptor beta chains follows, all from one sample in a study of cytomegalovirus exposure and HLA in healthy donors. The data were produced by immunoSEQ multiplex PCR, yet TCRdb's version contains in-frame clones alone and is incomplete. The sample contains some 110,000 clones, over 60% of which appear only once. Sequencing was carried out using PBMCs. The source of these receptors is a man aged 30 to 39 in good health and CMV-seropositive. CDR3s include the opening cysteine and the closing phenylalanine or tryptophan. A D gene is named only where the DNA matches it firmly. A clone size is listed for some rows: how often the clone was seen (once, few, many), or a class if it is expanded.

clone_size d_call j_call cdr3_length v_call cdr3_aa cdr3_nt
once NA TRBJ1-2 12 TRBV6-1 CASAEWVIEVTF TGTGCCAGCGCTGAATGGGTTATAGAGGTAACCTTC
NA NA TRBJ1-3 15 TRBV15 CATSREILSGNTIYF TGTGCCACCAGCAGAGAAATCCTCTCTGGAAACACCATATATTTT
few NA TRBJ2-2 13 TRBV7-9 CASSLGQTGELFF TGTGCCAGCAGCTTAGGACAGACCGGGGAGCTGTTTTTT
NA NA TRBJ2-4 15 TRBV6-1 CASSSGLLAKNIQYF TGTGCCAGCAGTTCGGGACTGCTAGCCAAAAACATTCAGTACTTC
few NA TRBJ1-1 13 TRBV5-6 CASSFTANTEAFF TGTGCCAGCAGCTTTACAGCGAACACTGAAGCTTTCTTT
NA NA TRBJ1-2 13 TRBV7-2 CASSPDSFYGYTF TGTGCCAGCAGCCCGGACAGCTTCTATGGCTACACCTTC
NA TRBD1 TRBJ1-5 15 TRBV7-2 CASSGGTGERQPQHF TGTGCCAGCAGCGGGGGGACAGGGGAGAGGCAGCCCCAGCATTTT
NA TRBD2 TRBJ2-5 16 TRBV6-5 CASSYRLAGPQETQYF TGTGCCAGCAGTTACCGACTAGCGGGGCCCCAAGAGACCCAGTACTTC
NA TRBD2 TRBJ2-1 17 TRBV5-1 CASSLGRGGLRGLEQFF TGCGCCAGCAGCTTGGGTCGGGGGGGCCTTCGGGGCCTCGAGCAGTTCTTC
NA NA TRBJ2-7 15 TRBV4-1 CASSLLYRSSYEQYF TGCGCCAGCAGCCTCCTCTATAGGAGCTCCTACGAGCAGTACTTC
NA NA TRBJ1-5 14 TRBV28 CASSFGGRRDPQHF TGTGCCAGCAGTTTTGGCGGACGACGGGATCCCCAGCATTTT
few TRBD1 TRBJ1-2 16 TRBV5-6 CASSKGAFGQGGGYTF TGTGCCAGCAGCAAAGGGGCGTTTGGACAGGGGGGCGGCTACACCTTC
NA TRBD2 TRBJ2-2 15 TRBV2 CASISAGGNTGELFF TGTGCCAGCATCTCAGCGGGGGGGAACACCGGGGAGCTGTTTTTT
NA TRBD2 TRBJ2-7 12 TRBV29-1 CSVGLALYEQYF TGCAGCGTCGGACTAGCACTTTACGAGCAGTACTTC
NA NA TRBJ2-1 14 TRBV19 CASSISDLRNEQFF TGTGCCAGTAGTATAAGCGATCTACGGAATGAGCAGTTCTTC
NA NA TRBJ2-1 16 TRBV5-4 CASSLGSGMGTSEQFF TGTGCCAGCAGCTTGGGGTCGGGTATGGGTACGAGTGAGCAGTTCTTC
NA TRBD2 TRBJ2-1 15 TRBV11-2 CASSLAGGDYNEQFF TGTGCCAGCAGCTTAGCCGGGGGGGATTACAATGAGCAGTTCTTC
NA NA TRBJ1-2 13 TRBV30 CAWIRTENYGYTF TGTGCCTGGATTCGGACAGAGAACTATGGCTACACCTTC
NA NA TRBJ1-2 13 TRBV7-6 CASSVTENYGYTF TGTGCCAGCAGCGTGACAGAGAACTATGGCTACACCTTC
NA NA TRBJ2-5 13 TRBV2 CASSGQAQETQYF TGTGCCAGCAGTGGGCAGGCACAAGAGACCCAGTACTTC
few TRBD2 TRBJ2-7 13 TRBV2 CASSDGGASEQYF TGTGCCAGCAGTGACGGGGGGGCGTCTGAGCAGTACTTC
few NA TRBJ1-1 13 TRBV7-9 CASSSQANTEAFF TGTGCCAGCAGCTCGCAGGCGAACACTGAAGCTTTCTTT
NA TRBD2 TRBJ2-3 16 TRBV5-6 CASSLGNSGGTDTQYF TGTGCCAGCAGCTTGGGTAATAGCGGGGGAACAGATACGCAGTATTTT
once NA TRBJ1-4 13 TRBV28 CASSLAEDEKLFF TGTGCCAGCAGTTTAGCGGAGGATGAAAAACTGTTTTTT
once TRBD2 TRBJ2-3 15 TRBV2 CASRASGFSTDTQYF TGTGCCAGCAGGGCTAGCGGGTTTAGCACAGATACGCAGTATTTT
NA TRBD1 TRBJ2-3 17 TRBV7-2 CASSRVAGTGFPDTQYF TGTGCCAGCAGCCGCGTCGCCGGGACAGGGTTCCCAGATACGCAGTATTTT
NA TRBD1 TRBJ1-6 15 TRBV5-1 CASSIDRVENSPLHF TGCGCCAGCAGCATAGACAGGGTAGAGAATTCACCCCTCCACTTT
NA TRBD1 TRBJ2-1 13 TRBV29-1 CSVRGQGFNEQFF TGCAGCGTCAGGGGGCAAGGGTTCAATGAGCAGTTCTTC
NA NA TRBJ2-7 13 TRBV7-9 CASSTRTIYEQYF TGTGCCAGCAGCACCAGGACTATCTACGAGCAGTACTTC
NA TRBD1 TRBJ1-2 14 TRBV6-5 CASSPWGTDDGYTF TGTGCCAGCAGTCCCTGGGGGACAGATGATGGCTACACCTTC
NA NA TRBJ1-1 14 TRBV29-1 CSVDTGQLNTEAFF TGCAGCGTCGACACTGGACAGTTAAACACTGAAGCTTTCTTT
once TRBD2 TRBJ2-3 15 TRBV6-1 CASSGTSGGADTQYF TGTGCCAGCAGTGGGACTAGCGGGGGGGCAGATACGCAGTATTTT
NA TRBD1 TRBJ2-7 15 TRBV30 CAWSAFLQGTHEQYF TGTGCCTGGAGTGCCTTCCTACAGGGGACCCACGAGCAGTACTTC
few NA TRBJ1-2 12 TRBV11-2 CASTGVGYGYTF TGTGCCAGCACGGGGGTTGGCTATGGCTACACCTTC
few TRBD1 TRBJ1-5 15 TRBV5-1 CASSPGQVSNQPQHF TGCGCCAGCAGCCCGGGACAGGTGAGCAATCAGCCCCAGCATTTT
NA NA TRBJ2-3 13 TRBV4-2 CASSQGKPDTQYF TGTGCCAGCAGCCAAGGAAAGCCAGATACGCAGTATTTT
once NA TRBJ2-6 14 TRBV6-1 CASSGYSGANVLTF TGTGCCAGCAGTGGTTATTCGGGGGCCAACGTCCTGACTTTC
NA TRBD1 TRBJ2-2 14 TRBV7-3 CASRRQGNTGELFF TGTGCCAGCAGACGACAGGGGAACACCGGGGAGCTGTTTTTT
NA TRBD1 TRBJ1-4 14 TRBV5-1 CASSFQGANEKLFF TGCGCCAGCAGCTTCCAGGGGGCTAATGAAAAACTGTTTTTT
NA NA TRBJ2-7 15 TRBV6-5 CASSYSGSVGHEQYF TGTGCCAGCAGTTACTCAGGCAGCGTGGGGCACGAGCAGTACTTC
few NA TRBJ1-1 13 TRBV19 CASSWRAEREAFF TGTGCCAGTAGTTGGCGGGCAGAACGTGAAGCTTTCTTT
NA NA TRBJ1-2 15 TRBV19 CASSILQGTDYGYPF TGTGCCAGTAGTATCCTCCAGGGGACCGACTATGGCTACCCCTTC
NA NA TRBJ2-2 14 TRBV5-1 CASSPGDRTGELFF TGCGCCAGCAGCCCGGGGGACCGAACCGGGGAGCTGTTTTTT
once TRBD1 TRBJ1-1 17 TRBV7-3 CASSPRAGGIMNTEAFF TGTGCCAGCAGCCCAAGGGCAGGGGGAATCATGAACACTGAAGCTTTCTTT
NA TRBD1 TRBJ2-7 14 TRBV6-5 CASSQDRGSVEQYF TGTGCCAGCAGTCAAGACAGGGGGTCTGTCGAGCAGTACTTC
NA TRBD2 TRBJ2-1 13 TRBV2 CASSRTSGGEQFF TGTGCCAGCAGTAGGACTAGCGGGGGTGAGCAGTTCTTC
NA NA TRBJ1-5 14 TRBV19 CASSPSSGNQPQHF TGTGCCAGTAGTCCCTCCTCCGGCAATCAGCCCCAGCATTTT
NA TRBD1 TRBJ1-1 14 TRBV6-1 CASRWDRENTEAFF TGTGCCAGCAGATGGGACAGAGAGAACACTGAAGCTTTCTTT
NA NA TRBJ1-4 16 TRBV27 CASSFSFTARNEKLFF TGTGCCAGCAGTTTCTCTTTTACAGCTCGTAATGAAAAACTGTTTTTT